This T cell receptor (beta chain) was recorded in a study of T cells in localized non-small cell lung cancer. Adjacent lung lacking atypia came from at least 2 cm beyond the tumor margin. General study findings and limits: Of the tissues analyzed, uninvolved adjacent lung showed maximal T cell clonality, greater than tumor. A denser population of T cells in blood accompanied longer overall survival. Heterogeneity stays possible, as sequencing covered only one tumor region.

The protocol was immunoSEQ multiplex PCR, while the TCRdb copy is restricted to in-frame clones and leaves out a portion. The sample has roughly 2,400 clones; 29% are singletons. Regarding this clone: The antigen remains unidentified.

Here the sequenced sample was normal lung tissue next to the tumor, taken before any cancer treatment. The clonotype was recovered from a man between 40 and 70 years old with stage I lung adenocarcinoma.

The CDR3 bases are TGCGCCAGCAGTGAGTCGAAAGAGGCAGGGGCCTATGGCTACACCTTC. Protein: CASSESKEAGAYGYTF. The rearrangement uses TRBV10-2 and TRBJ1-2; D is perhaps TRBD1 (6 bases). The V end was cut by 0 bases, the J end by 4 bases, with 15 bases between. This CDR3 contains 16 residues. Germline CDR1 and CDR2: WSHSY and SAAADI.